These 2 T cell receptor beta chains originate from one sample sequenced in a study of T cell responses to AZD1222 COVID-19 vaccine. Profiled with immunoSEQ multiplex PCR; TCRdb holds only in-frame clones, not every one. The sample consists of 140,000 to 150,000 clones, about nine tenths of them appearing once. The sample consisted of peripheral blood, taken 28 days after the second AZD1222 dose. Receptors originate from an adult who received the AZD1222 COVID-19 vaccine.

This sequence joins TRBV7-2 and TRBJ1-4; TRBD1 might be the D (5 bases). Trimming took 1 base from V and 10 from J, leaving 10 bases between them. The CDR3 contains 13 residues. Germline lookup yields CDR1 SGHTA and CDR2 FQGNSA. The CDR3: CASSLVGGGKLFF. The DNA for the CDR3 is TGTGCCAGCAGCTTAGTCGGGGGAGGAAAACTGTTTTTT.

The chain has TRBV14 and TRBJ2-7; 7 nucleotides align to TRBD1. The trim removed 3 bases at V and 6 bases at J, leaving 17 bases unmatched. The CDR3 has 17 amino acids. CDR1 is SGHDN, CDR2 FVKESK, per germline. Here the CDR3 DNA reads TGTGCCAGCAGCCACGAACCGACAGGGATACGACTACGCGAGCAGTACTTC. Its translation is CASSHEPTGIRLREQYF.